The entry below describes one T cell receptor (beta chain). The data derive from a study of CD8 T cells in ankylosing spondylitis. One entry per CDR3 protein, called by TCRdb with MiXCR from the 5' RACE reads. The sample lists a few hundred thousand distinct CDR3 sequences, less than 25% occurring once. From germline, CDR1 is SEHNR and CDR2 FQNEAQ (reference sequence). This CDR3 spans 15 amino acids. Unmatched junction bases numbered 5, after V lost 1 base and J lost 5 bases. This sequence originates from a female donor with ankylosing spondylitis or in good health (not recorded which). The sample taken for sequencing was blood, either unsorted or a sorted T cell fraction (not recorded which). The chain is built from TRBV7-9 and TRBJ1-2; 9 positions agree with TRBD1. CDR3 coding DNA: TGTGCCAGCAGCTTAGTTGGGACAGGGATATATGGCTACACCTTC. It encodes CASSLVGTGIYGYTF.